The 22 T cell receptor beta chains below all came from one sample that was sequenced in a study of blood T cells in healthy people across ages. With a J-beta primer mix and a sample-barcoded 5' primer, a second PCR ran roughly 6 to 11 cycles. TCRdb passed the 5' RACE reads through MiXCR, listing each CDR3 protein once. Seen here are about 1.8 million distinct CDR3 sequences, just under 50% observed once, and the top ten hold less than 2.5%. The sequencing sample was made of blood. These receptors originate from a woman aged 40 to 50 in good health.

CDR3 loop: CASNPTLAGITGELFF. For the CDR3, the DNA is TGTGCCAGCAACCCCACTCTAGCGGGAATCACCGGGGAGCTGTTTTTT. The genes are TRBV27 and TRBJ2-2, with 9 bases matching TRBD2. Germline V CDR1 and CDR2: MNHEY, SMNVEV (reference sequence). Trimming removed 7 bases from V and 4 bases from J; junction bases left unmatched: 10. The CDR3 sequence is 16 residues long.

This clonotype has just a few counts. CDR3 sequence: CASSTQVSPLHF. DNA of the CDR3: TGTGCCAGCAGTACACAGGTATCACCCCTCCACTTT. This chain joins TRBV12-3 or TRBV12-4 and TRBJ1-6, with a possible D match to TRBD1 (5 bases). With 5 bases removed from V and 10 bases from J, the gap between germline ends came to 9 bases. CDR3 length equals 12 residues.

This clonotype was seen a single time. J is TRBJ1-2 and V is TRBV20-1, with 7 bases lining up with TRBD1. The CDR3 runs 12 residues. Looked up from germline, CDR1 is DFQATT and CDR2 is SNEGSKA (reference sequence). The CDR3 sequence: CRAGTASYGYTF. The DNA for the CDR3 is TGCAGGGCAGGGACAGCTAGCTATGGCTACACCTTC.

The chain is built from TRBV3-1 and TRBJ1-1; D gene uncertain. The CDR3 runs 16 residues. From germline, CDR1 is LGHDT and CDR2 YNNKEL (reference sequence). V lost 0 bases and J 4 bases, leaving 15 bases between the germline ends. CDR3 sequence: CASSQDSAARRTEAFF. CDR3 bases: TGTGCCAGCAGCCAAGATTCGGCAGCTCGCCGCACTGAAGCTTTCTTT.

The chain couples TRBV3-1 to TRBJ1-1; TRBD1 is a possible D gene (5 bases). Per germline, CDR1 LGHDT and CDR2 YNNKEL (reference sequence). CDR3 length: 15 amino acids. V was pared by 4 bases and J by 4 bases, with 16 bases between. The CDR3 loop is CASSPWGTGGTEAFF. In DNA, the CDR3 is TGTGCCAGCAGCCCTTGGGGGACTGGCGGCACTGAAGCTTTCTTT.

The rearrangement uses TRBV7-2 and TRBJ1-1, with 7 nucleotides matching TRBD1. The CDR3 is 13 residues long. Germline V gives CDR1 SGHTA, CDR2 FQGNSA. Trimming took 5 bases from V and 10 from J; bases not matched to a gene: 10. In nucleotides, the CDR3 is TGTGCCAGCAGCATCAGCCTACAGGGGCTAGCTTTCTTT. It is translated as CASSISLQGLAFF.

In this sample, this clonotype turned up a few times. The chain employs TRBV28 and TRBJ1-2; TRBD1 matches at 7 bases. CDR3 length: 15 residues. The germline V gene has CDR1 MDHEN and CDR2 SYDVKM. V lost 5 bases, J lost 1 base, and 7 bases stayed unmatched. As DNA, the CDR3 is TGTGCCAGCAGTCCTGGGACAGAACATAACTATGGCTACACCTTC. Translated, it gives CASSPGTEHNYGYTF.

This clonotype showed up just a few times. The V call is TRBV4-3, the J call TRBJ1-2; D is unresolved. Germline V gives CDR1 LGHNA, CDR2 YSLEER. Trimming took off 0 bases at V and 8 bases at J, with 16 bases between the two ends. This CDR3 spans 15 amino acids. The CDR3 DNA is TGCGCCAGCAGCCAAGATTATAGGGCCCCAAGCGGCTACACCTTC. This translates into CASSQDYRAPSGYTF.

This clonotype has at least ten counts. V gene TRBV20-1 combines with J gene TRBJ2-1; possibly TRBD2 for D (5 bases). The length of the CDR3 is 15 residues. Between the trimmed V and J ends, which lost 4 bases and 7 bases, there was a span of 20 bases. Germline CDR1 is DFQATT and CDR2 is SNEGSKA (reference sequence). CDR3 region: CSAKALAQVENEQFF. The DNA of the CDR3 is TGCAGTGCTAAAGCGCTAGCTCAGGTAGAAAATGAGCAGTTCTTC.

The J gene is TRBJ2-1, the V gene TRBV12-3 or TRBV12-4; 9 nucleotides match TRBD1. The V gene end was trimmed by 3 bases and the J gene end by 10 bases; junction bases not matched to a gene: 25. This CDR3 contains 20 residues. For the CDR3, the DNA is TGTGCCAGCAGTTTTTTTCGTCCCGGGACAGGGATCCAAGACCACCAGGAGCAGTTCTTC. Translation gives CASSFFRPGTGIQDHQEQFF.

This sequence joins TRBV11-2 and TRBJ2-3; D is ambiguous. The V end was cut by 1 base, the J end by 4 bases, with 9 bases between. The germline V gene has CDR1 SGHAT and CDR2 FQNNGV. This CDR3 has 14 residues. DNA for the CDR3: TGTGCCAGCAGCTTAGTGCCCCTCTCAGATACGCAGTATTTT. It is translated as CASSLVPLSDTQYF.

This clonotype was observed at least ten times. The chain links TRBV7-2 to TRBJ2-5, with 10 positions matching TRBD1. Unmatched junction bases numbered 2, after V lost 4 bases and J lost 0 bases. Germline values: CDR1 SGHTA, CDR2 FQGNSA. The CDR3 loop spans 15 amino acids. CDR3 coding DNA: TGTGCCAGCAGCTCGGGACAGGGGTACCAAGAGACCCAGTACTTC. It specifies CASSSGQGYQETQYF.

This clonotype turned up a few times. The J gene is TRBJ2-3, the V gene TRBV20-1; 9 bases line up with TRBD2. This CDR3 has 15 amino acids. Trimming cost V 6 bases and J 3 bases; bases outside gene matches: 10. Germline V CDR1 and CDR2: DFQATT, SNEGSKA (reference sequence). In nucleotides, the CDR3 is TGCAGTGCCGTGAACAGCGGGGGGTCGACAGATACGCAGTATTTT. Its protein product is CSAVNSGGSTDTQYF.

The chain is built from TRBV7-2 and TRBJ1-2, with D perhaps TRBD1 (6 bases). V was trimmed by 4 bases and J by 4 bases, leaving 19 bases between them. CDR3 length equals 16 residues. Germline-derived CDR1 and CDR2 are SGHTA and FQGNSA. The CDR3 loop reads CASSSRGAGGLYGYTF. The DNA for the CDR3 is TGTGCCAGCAGCTCCCGGGGGGCCGGGGGTCTCTATGGCTACACCTTC.

This chain connects TRBV2 to TRBJ2-3; D is ambiguous. V shed 1 base and J shed 8 bases, with 13 bases lying between them. Per the germline V gene, CDR1 is SNHLY and CDR2 is FYNNEI. The CDR3 length is 14 residues. The CDR3 region is CASSEEVVVGTQYF. The CDR3 DNA is TGTGCCAGCAGTGAAGAAGTGGTCGTCGGTACGCAGTATTTT.

The chain combines TRBV24-1 with TRBJ2-1, with D perhaps TRBD2 (7 bases). There are 17 residues in the CDR3. Trimming pared 2 bases from V and 6 bases from J, leaving 19 bases between. From germline, CDR1 is KGHDR and CDR2 SFDVKD. CDR3 in amino acids: CATSDSAFKGGTNEQFF. The DNA for the CDR3 is TGTGCCACCAGTGATTCCGCGTTCAAGGGGGGGACCAATGAGCAGTTCTTC.

J is TRBJ1-2 and V is TRBV7-2; D possibly corresponds to TRBD1 (6 bases). In germline, CDR1 is SGHTA, CDR2 FQGNSA. Trimming cost V 0 bases and J 4 bases, with 12 bases left between them. This CDR3 contains 15 residues. The CDR3 here is CASSLAGGRIYGYTF. In DNA, the CDR3 is TGTGCCAGCAGCTTAGCCGGGGGGCGTATCTATGGCTACACCTTC.

This clonotype was detected only a few times. The chain uses TRBV9 and TRBJ2-3; D gene unclear. The CDR3 is 15 residues long. V lost 4 bases and J 6 bases, leaving 18 bases between the germline ends. Germline-derived CDR1 and CDR2 are SGDLS and YYNGEE. The CDR3 DNA reads as TGTGCCAGCAGCTTGGCGAGTGCGGTAGGTGATACGCAGTATTTT. This encodes CASSLASAVGDTQYF.

The chain is built from TRBV6-5 and TRBJ2-7, with 9 bases matching TRBD1. The V gene's germline CDR1 is MNHEY and CDR2 SVGAGI. With V trimmed by 7 bases and J by 3 bases, 10 bases remained unmatched. The CDR3 length is 15 residues. The CDR3 coding sequence is TGTGCCAGCACCGTGAACAGGGGGCACTACTACGAGCAGTACTTC. It translates to CASTVNRGHYYEQYF.

The chain carries TRBV20-1 and TRBJ2-3, with TRBD2 identical over 9 bases. Germline trimming cut 6 bases from V and 6 bases from J; bases unmatched to any gene: 7. Per the germline V gene, CDR1 is DFQATT and CDR2 is SNEGSKA (reference sequence). The CDR3 totals 13 residues. CDR3 sequence reads: CSAAGTSMDTQYF. CDR3 DNA: TGCAGTGCGGCCGGGACTAGCATGGATACGCAGTATTTT.

This chain joins TRBV12-3 or TRBV12-4 and TRBJ1-2; 7 nucleotides match TRBD1. The junction had 6 bases not matched to a gene; V was cut back by 6 bases and J by 5 bases. CDR3 length: 13 amino acids. DNA of the CDR3: TGTGCCAGCAGCCGTACAGGGGAGTATGGCTACACCTTC. Protein product: CASSRTGEYGYTF.

This sequence joins TRBV4-3 and TRBJ1-4; D gene ambiguous. V was pared by 4 bases and J by 8 bases, with 11 bases between. The germline CDR1 and CDR2 sequences are LGHNA and YSLEER. This CDR3 comprises 13 residues. The CDR3 nucleotides are TGCGCCAGCAGCCGGATTAGGGCGGAAAAACTGTTTTTT. As protein: CASSRIRAEKLFF.